This record covers a single T cell receptor (beta chain). The antigen remains undetermined. Each CDR3 protein gets one entry after TCRdb re-called the PCR reads with MiXCR. This sample carries about 40,000 distinct CDR3 sequences, around 33% of them seen once, and the ten largest clones take 5.8%. This sample was included in a study of vaccination and CD4 T cells after COVID-19. In the study overall: Six males and four females, two of them Hispanic, were enrolled as convalescents. Three convalescent patients provided samples that were taken at day 14 and days 161 to 241 post-vaccination. Study-level findings and limits: Spike mono-reactivity held for 304 of 307 vaccine-specific clones in convalescent patients. Post-vaccination, and not before, a median roughly 86% of reactive clones appeared in convalescent patients.

Noted time point: late sampling 161 to 241 days after vaccination in three convalescent patients. CDR1 is SEHNR, CDR2 FQNEAQ, per germline (reference sequence). The CDR3 has 13 amino acids. Trimming left V 3 bases short and J 3 bases short, with 9 bases between. The V call is TRBV7-9, the J call TRBJ2-7; D may be TRBD2 (6 bases). The origin of this receptor is a human donor who had recovered from COVID-19. The sample consisted of CD4+ T cells from blood, taken about 7 months after SARS-CoV-2 vaccination. The CDR3 bases are TGTGCCAGCAGCTTCACGACTAGCTACGAGCAGTACTTC. Translated, it gives CASSFTTSYEQYF.